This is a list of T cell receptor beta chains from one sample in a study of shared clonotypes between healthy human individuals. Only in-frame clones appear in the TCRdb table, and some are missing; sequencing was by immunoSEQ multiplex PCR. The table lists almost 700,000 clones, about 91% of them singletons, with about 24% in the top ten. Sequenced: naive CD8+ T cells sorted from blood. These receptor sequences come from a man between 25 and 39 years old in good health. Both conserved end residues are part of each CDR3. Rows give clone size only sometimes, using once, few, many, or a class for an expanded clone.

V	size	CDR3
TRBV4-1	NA	CASSQEPSGLYNEQFF
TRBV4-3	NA	CASSQKGGYTEAFF
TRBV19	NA	CASSTREDRVETQYF
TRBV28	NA	CASGPGQGFREAGNTEAFF
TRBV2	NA	CASSGGSGMVDEQFF
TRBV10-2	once	CASTESGRTYEQYF
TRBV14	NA	CASSLGELRTDTQYF
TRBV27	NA	CASSSPRGKGYTF
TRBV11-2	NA	CASSSPGASFYEQYF
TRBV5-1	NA	CASTNSDQGGFLNTEAFF
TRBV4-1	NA	CASTPTWGRPEAFF
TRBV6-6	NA	CASSYDNNQPQHF
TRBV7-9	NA	CASSPGRKDYEQYF
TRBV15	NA	CATSRDPPGGIYNEQFF
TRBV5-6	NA	CASSSGTGMIEQYF
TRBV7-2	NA	CANSLVASPYEQYF
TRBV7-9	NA	CASSPRQGRDKNIQYF
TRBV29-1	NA	CSAMSDTYNEQFF
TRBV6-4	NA	CASSDGEGARPTDTQYF
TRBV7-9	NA	CASSPLRDRDSQYF
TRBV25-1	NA	CASSDPYEQYF
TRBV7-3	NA	CASSTGLAGGETQYF
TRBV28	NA	CASSLGSSGRSSYEQYF
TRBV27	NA	CASSTLRDASTDTQYF
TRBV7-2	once	CASSLVDSGKDEQYF
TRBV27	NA	CASSLGAGANVLTF
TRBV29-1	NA	CSVGLAGGYEQYF
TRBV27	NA	CASSLQLASSGELFF
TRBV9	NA	CASSVGAGTYEQYF
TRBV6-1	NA	CASRQITGELFF
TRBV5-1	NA	CASCPGNPYEQYF
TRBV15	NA	CATSRDRAGNNEQFF
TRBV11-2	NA	CASSSSGTGFFETQYF
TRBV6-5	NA	CASSPTNLDTQYF
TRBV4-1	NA	CASSQYLGGAETQYF
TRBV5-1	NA	CASSLGEGWGNGYTF
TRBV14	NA	CASSQDGRAIEAFF
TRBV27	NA	CASGPPGWQFF
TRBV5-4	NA	CASSMEDGYEQYF
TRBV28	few	CASSPHRNSYEQYF
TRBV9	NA	CASSPPGSYNEQFF
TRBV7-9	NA	CASSYWTGDTYEQYF
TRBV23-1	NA	CASAGTGHTGELFF
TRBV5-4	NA	CASSLDEQYEQYF
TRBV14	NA	CASSHQAGAQGEQYF
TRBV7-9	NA	CASSLAAENTGELFF
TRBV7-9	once	CASSLAIGLAGENEQFF
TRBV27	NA	CASSPGSMGGQYF
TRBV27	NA	CASSFTSAGGMSYEQYF
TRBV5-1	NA	CASSPEGLNTEAFF
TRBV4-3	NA	CASSPFVLSDEQYF
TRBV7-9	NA	CASRPSGTGRNTEAFF
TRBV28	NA	CASSLVPYNEQFF
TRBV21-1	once	CASSKAPASGLHSTDTQYF
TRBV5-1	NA	CASSLIRGSTDTQYF
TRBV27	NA	CASSVRDRDNNEQFF
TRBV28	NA	CASSVSTEMPFTDTQYF
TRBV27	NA	CASSLGGAGDEQYF
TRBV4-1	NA	CASSQEGVKDGYTF